The next 12 T cell receptor beta chains were all read from a single sample in a study of cytomegalovirus exposure and HLA in healthy donors. PCR amplification relied on 60 Vbeta primers (plus 13 Jbeta primers). The data were produced by immunoSEQ multiplex PCR, yet TCRdb's version contains in-frame clones alone and is incomplete. The sample carries 120,000 to 150,000 clones, approximately 80% recorded once. Sequencing was carried out using PBMCs. Every receptor here comes from a boy aged 2 to 10 in good health and CMV-seronegative.

This rearrangement joins TRBV27 to TRBJ1-5; D might be TRBD1 (5 bases). V lost 9 bases and J lost 6, with 21 bases in between. CDR1 is MNHEY and CDR2 is SMNVEV in the germline V gene (reference sequence). This CDR3 has 15 amino acids. This chain's CDR3 is CASSTTGGKSQPQHF. In nucleotides, the CDR3 is TGTGCCAGTTCTACGACGGGGGGTAAGAGTCAGCCCCAGCATTTT.

The V call is TRBV5-1, the J call TRBJ2-3, with a tentative D call TRBD1 (6 bases). The V gene lost 4 bases and the J gene lost 0 bases, with 15 bases spanning the gap. In germline, CDR1 is SGHRS, CDR2 YFSETQ. There are 16 residues in the CDR3. This chain's CDR3 is CASSPVGQPSTDTQYF. The CDR3 bases are TGCGCCAGCAGCCCCGTCGGACAGCCAAGCACAGATACGCAGTATTTT.

CDR3 in amino acids: CASIAGAGNNSPLHF. The CDR3 DNA reads TGTGCCAGTATCGCGGGGGCGGGGAATAATTCACCCCTCCACTTT. The chain employs TRBV19 and TRBJ1-6; tentatively, D is TRBD1 (6 bases). CDR1 LNHDA and CDR2 SQIVND come from the germline V gene (reference sequence). This CDR3 region has 15 residues. Trimming cost V 7 bases and J 5 bases, with 15 bases left between them.

V and J are TRBV7-9 and TRBJ1-4, with a weak D call TRBD1 (5 bases). Germline CDR1 and CDR2: SEHNR and FQNEAQ (reference sequence). V shed 3 bases and J shed 8 bases, with 10 bases lying between them. The CDR3 is made up of 13 amino acids. As DNA, the CDR3 is TGTGCCAGCAGCTTTCAGGGAGGCGAAAAACTGTTTTTT. It is translated as CASSFQGGEKLFF.

J is TRBJ1-1 and V is TRBV5-5; perhaps TRBD1 as D (6 bases). The CDR3 is 13 residues long. Trimming removed 4 bases at V and 1 base at J, with 8 bases between. Germline values: CDR1 SGHKS, CDR2 YYEKEE (reference sequence). This CDR3 reads CASSQTGNTEAFF. For the CDR3, the DNA is TGTGCCAGCAGCCAGACAGGGAACACTGAAGCTTTCTTT.

Only one count was recorded for this clone. The rearrangement uses TRBV5-1 and TRBJ2-7; 12 bases fit TRBD1. CDR3 size: 17 residues. Looked up from germline, CDR1 is SGHRS and CDR2 is YFSETQ. The trim removed 5 bases at V and 2 bases at J, leaving 11 bases unmatched. The CDR3 nucleotides read TGCGCCAGCAGGTTTGGGGGGGGGACAGGGGGCACCTACGAGCAGTACTTC. This gives the protein CASRFGGGTGGTYEQYF.

This clone has a single count. The chain joins TRBV4-1 to TRBJ1-2; 8 bases are shared with TRBD1. Germline values: CDR1 MGHRA, CDR2 YSYEKL. The CDR3 spans 13 residues. After removal of 5 bases from V and 7 bases from J, the junction contained 6 bases not matched to a gene. Here the CDR3 reads CASSTQGASGYTF. The CDR3 DNA follows: TGCGCCAGCAGCACCCAGGGGGCCTCTGGCTACACCTTC.

This rearrangement joins TRBV2 to TRBJ2-7, with D uncertain. This CDR3 comprises 13 residues. Between the trimmed V and J ends, which lost 0 bases and 4 bases, there was a span of 7 bases. CDR1 and CDR2 (germline): SNHLY, FYNNEI. CDR3 amino acids: CASSEAPVYEQYF. The CDR3 DNA reads TGTGCCAGCAGTGAAGCCCCTGTTTACGAGCAGTACTTC.

V gene TRBV5-1 combines with J gene TRBJ1-1; the match to TRBD1 covers 11 bases. This CDR3 is 17 amino acids long. The trim removed 4 bases at V and 6 bases at J, leaving 14 bases unmatched. Per germline, CDR1 SGHRS and CDR2 YFSETQ. The CDR3 DNA follows: TGCGCCAGCAGCGCGATCCCCGGGACAGGGGGAGGTGCTGAAGCTTTCTTT. As protein: CASSAIPGTGGGAEAFF.

This clone turned up a few times. V usage is TRBV11-2 and J usage is TRBJ2-5, with TRBD1 matching over 8 bases. With 1 base clipped from V and 2 bases from J, the junction kept 12 bases outside the gene matches. Germline V gives CDR1 SGHAT, CDR2 FQNNGV. The CDR3 spans 18 residues. As DNA, the CDR3 is TGTGCCAGCAGCTTAGTGGGGGCAGGGGGCTTACTTCAAGAGACCCAGTACTTC. Its protein is CASSLVGAGGLLQETQYF. Supplemented by reference TRBV11-2 and TRBJ2-5, the full variable domain reads EAGVAQSPRYKIIEKRQSVAFWCNPISGHATLYWYQQILGQGPKLLIQFQNNGVVDDSQLPKDRFSAERLKGVDSTLKIQPAKLEDSAVYLCASSLVGAGGLLQETQYFGPGTRLLVL.

This clone was detected only once. This chain joins TRBV9 and TRBJ2-3, with 7 positions matching TRBD2. The germline gives CDR1 SGDLS, CDR2 YYNGEE. V shed 3 bases, J shed 2 bases, and the junction held 6 bases outside the gene matches. The CDR3 sequence is 15 residues long. The CDR3 DNA reads TGTGCCAGCAGCGCCGAGGGGACTACCACAGATACGCAGTATTTT. Residues: CASSAEGTTTDTQYF. The full variable domain, rest sourced from reference TRBV9 and TRBJ2-3, is DSGVTQTPKHLITATGQRVTLRCSPRSGDLSVYWYQQSLDQGLQFLIQYYNGEERAKGNILERFSAQQFPDLHSELNLSSLELGDSALYFCASSAEGTTTDTQYFGPGTRLTVL.

About this clone: The same CDR3 arises from other DNA sequences in this sample as well. The gene calls are TRBV5-1 and TRBJ1-1; the match to TRBD1 covers 9 bases. Germline CDR1 reads SGHRS; CDR2 reads YFSETQ. Trimming at V came to 5 bases and at J to 3 bases, leaving 17 bases not matched to a gene. There are 18 residues in the CDR3. The CDR3 region has the DNA TGCGCCAGCAGTTCACTGACAGGGGGTCCCTCGGGGGACACTGAAGCTTTCTTT. Translating it yields CASSSLTGGPSGDTEAFF.